Each of the 4 T cell receptor beta chains below was sequenced from the same sample in a study of T cell repertoires in cytomegalovirus infection. TCRdb re-called the reads through MiXCR, storing one row per CDR3 protein. The sample has some 500,000 distinct CDR3 sequences, about 40% seen once. These receptors lack a known antigen. The source material was cultured PBMCs, sampled from culture after CMV antigen stimulation. The receptors were sampled from a human donor in good health (CMV status not recorded). Some clones in this sample may be carry-over from other donors' samples.

There are many counts of this clonotype. This chain joins TRBV7-2 and TRBJ1-3, with a possible D match to TRBD1 (5 bases). The V and J ends lost 5 bases and 1 base respectively, with 9 bases between them. Per germline, CDR1 SGHTA and CDR2 FQGNSA. The CDR3 consists of 14 residues. Here the CDR3 DNA reads TGTGCCAGCAGCCCGGGGCCGTCTGGAAACACCATATATTTT. Its translation is CASSPGPSGNTIYF.

V usage is TRBV15 and J usage is TRBJ1-2; a possible D gene is TRBD1 (5 bases). The CDR3 length is 15 residues. V was clipped by 1 base and J by 3 bases, with 12 bases between them. Looked up from germline, CDR1 is LNHNV and CDR2 is YYDKDF (reference sequence). CDR3 sequence reads: CATSRGRGRDYGYTF. CDR3 nucleotides: TGTGCCACCAGCAGAGGAAGGGGCCGGGACTATGGCTACACCTTC.

This clonotype was counted only a few times. CDR3 sequence reads: CAVRVASDTQYF. CDR3 in DNA: TGTGCCGTCCGGGTAGCGTCGGATACGCAGTATTTT. V is TRBV10-3 and J is TRBJ2-3, with D maybe TRBD2 (5 bases). V was trimmed by 11 bases and J by 6 bases, leaving 15 bases between them. Germline values: CDR1 ENHRY, CDR2 SYGVKD. The CDR3 has 12 amino acids.

The V call is TRBV7-8, the J call TRBJ2-5, with a weak D call TRBD2 (5 bases). The V end was cut by 1 base, the J end by 2 bases, with 11 bases between. The V gene's germline CDR1 is SGHVS and CDR2 FQNEAQ. The CDR3 runs 15 residues. For the CDR3, the DNA is TGTGCCAGCAGCTTAGGAGGGTTACAGCAAGAGACCCAGTACTTC. Translating it yields CASSLGGLQQETQYF.